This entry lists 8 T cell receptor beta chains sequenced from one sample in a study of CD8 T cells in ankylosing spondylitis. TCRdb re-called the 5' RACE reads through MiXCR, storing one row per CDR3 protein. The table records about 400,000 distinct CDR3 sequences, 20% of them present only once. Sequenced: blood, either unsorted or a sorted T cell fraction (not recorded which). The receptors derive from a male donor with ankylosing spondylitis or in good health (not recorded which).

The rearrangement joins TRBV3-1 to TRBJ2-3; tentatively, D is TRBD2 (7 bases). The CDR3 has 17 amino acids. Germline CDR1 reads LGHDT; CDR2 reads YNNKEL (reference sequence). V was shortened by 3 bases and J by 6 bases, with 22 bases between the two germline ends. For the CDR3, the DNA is TGTGCCAGCAGCCAGTCGGATAATATCGGGGGGCCGGATACGCAGTATTTT. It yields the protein CASSQSDNIGGPDTQYF.

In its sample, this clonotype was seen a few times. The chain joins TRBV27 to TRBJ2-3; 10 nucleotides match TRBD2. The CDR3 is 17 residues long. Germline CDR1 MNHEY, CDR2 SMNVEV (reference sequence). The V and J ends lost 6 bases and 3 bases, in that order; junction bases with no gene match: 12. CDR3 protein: CASSPLGAGGLTDTQYF. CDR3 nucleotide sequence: TGTGCCAGCAGCCCCCTAGGAGCGGGGGGGCTGACAGATACGCAGTATTTT.

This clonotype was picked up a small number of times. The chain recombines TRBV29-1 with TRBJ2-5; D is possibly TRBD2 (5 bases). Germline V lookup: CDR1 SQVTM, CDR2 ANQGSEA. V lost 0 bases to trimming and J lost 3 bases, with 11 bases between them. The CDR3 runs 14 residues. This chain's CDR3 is CSVEDMDWEETQYF. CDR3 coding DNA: TGCAGCGTTGAAGATATGGACTGGGAAGAGACCCAGTACTTC.

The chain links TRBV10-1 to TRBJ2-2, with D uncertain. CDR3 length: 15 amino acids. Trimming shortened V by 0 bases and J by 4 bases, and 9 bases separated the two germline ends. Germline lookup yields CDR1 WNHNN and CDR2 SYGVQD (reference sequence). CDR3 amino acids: CASSESRVLTGELFF. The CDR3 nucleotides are TGCGCCAGCAGTGAGTCACGGGTCCTCACCGGGGAGCTGTTTTTT.

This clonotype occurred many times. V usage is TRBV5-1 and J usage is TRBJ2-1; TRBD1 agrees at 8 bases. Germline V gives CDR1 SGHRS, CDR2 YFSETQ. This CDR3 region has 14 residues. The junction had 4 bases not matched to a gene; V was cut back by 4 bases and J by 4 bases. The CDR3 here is CASSPGTGYNEQFF. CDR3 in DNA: TGCGCCAGCAGCCCGGGGACAGGATACAATGAGCAGTTCTTC.

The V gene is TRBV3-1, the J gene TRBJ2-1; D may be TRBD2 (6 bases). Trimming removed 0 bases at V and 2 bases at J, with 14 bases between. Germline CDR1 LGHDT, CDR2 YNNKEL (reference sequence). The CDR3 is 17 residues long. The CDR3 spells CASSQEYGGSTYNEQFF. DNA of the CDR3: TGTGCCAGCAGCCAAGAATATGGGGGGTCAACCTACAATGAGCAGTTCTTC.

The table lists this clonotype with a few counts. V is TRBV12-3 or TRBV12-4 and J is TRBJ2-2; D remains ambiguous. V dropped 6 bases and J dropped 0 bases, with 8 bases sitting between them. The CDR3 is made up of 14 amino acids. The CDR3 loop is CASRPIPNTGELFF. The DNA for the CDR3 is TGTGCCAGCAGACCCATACCGAACACCGGGGAGCTGTTTTTT.

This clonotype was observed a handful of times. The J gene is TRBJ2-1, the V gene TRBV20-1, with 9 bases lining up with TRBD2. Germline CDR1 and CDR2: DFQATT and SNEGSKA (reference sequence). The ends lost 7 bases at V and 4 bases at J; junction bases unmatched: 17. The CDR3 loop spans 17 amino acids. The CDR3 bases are TGCAGTGTTCAAAAGCTCTCGACTAGCGGCAAATACAATGAGCAGTTCTTC. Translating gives CSVQKLSTSGKYNEQFF.